Given below is one TCR beta chain in context. What it recognizes is unknown. One end of the junction fails to match germline, which may point to a read error. Constant-segment-primed 5'RACE gave TCR alpha and TCR beta cDNA libraries with sample barcodes and UMIs. Via MiXCR, TCRdb re-called the 5' RACE reads, giving one row per CDR3 protein. The sample carries roughly 400,000 distinct CDR3 sequences, approximately 24% recorded once. This sample was included in a study of T-cell memory formation after mild COVID-19. Overall study: Largely, the TCR clusters proved donor specific.

Study-wide findings and caveats: Contracting CD8+ clones were enriched in EMRA, CD4+ mainly in CM and EM. Later expanders leaned CD4+, whereas clones that contracted between day 15 and 85 were balanced CD4/CD8.

This receptor was obtained from an adult woman who had mild COVID-19 (a few samples of this study predate the infection). Cell type and time point are not known. Input material: PBMCs or a T cell subset sorted from them (not recorded which).

The CDR3 region is CIVGQPLTDTQYF. DNA of the CDR3: TGCATCGTTGGACAGCCACTCACAGATACGCAGTATTTT. The rearrangement joins TRBV29-1 to TRBJ2-3, with TRBD1 as a possible D gene (6 bases). The CDR3 extends over 13 amino acids. The germline V gene has CDR1 SQVTM and CDR2 ANQGSEA.